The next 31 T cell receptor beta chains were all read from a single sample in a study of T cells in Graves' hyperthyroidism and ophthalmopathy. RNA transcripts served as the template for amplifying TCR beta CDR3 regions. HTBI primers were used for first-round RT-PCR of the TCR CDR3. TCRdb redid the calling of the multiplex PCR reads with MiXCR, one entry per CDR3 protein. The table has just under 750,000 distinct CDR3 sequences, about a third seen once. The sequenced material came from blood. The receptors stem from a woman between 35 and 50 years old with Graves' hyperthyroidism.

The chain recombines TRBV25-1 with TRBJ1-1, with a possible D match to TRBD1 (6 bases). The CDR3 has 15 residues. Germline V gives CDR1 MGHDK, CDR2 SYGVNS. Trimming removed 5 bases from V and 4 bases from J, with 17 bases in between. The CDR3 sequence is CASSLSVDRLTEAFF. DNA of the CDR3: TGTGCCAGCAGTTTATCGGTGGACAGACTCACTGAAGCTTTCTTT.

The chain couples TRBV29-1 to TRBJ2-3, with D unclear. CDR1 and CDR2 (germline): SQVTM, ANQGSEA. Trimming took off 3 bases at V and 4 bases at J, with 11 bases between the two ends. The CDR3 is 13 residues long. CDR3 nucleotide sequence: TGCAGCGTTGATGCAAACCGCGCAGATACGCAGTATTTT. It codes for CSVDANRADTQYF.

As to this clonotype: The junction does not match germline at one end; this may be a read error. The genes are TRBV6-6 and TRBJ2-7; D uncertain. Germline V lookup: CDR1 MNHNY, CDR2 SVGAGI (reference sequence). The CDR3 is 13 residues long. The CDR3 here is CASSEAVFYEQCF. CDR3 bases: TGTGCCAGCAGTGAAGCCGTGTTCTACGAGCAGTGCTTC.

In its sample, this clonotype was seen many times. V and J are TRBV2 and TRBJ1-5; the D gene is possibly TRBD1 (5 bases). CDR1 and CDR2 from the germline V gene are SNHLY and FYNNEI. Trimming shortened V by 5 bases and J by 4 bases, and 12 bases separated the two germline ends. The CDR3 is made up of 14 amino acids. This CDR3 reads CASSPNRGNQPQHF. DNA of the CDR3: TGTGCCAGCAGTCCAAACCGGGGGAATCAGCCCCAGCATTTT. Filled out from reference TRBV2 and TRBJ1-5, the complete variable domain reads EPEVTQTPSHQVTQMGQEVILRCVPISNHLYFYWYRQILGQKVEFLVSFYNNEISEKSEIFDDQFSVERPDGSNFTLKIRSTKLEDSAMYFCASSPNRGNQPQHFGDGTRLSIL.

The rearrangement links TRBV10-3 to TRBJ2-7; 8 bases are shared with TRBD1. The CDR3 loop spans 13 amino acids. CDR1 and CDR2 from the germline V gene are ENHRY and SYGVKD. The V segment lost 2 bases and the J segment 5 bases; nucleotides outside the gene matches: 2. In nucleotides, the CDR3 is TGTGCCATCAGTGAGCGACAGGGGAACGAGCAGTACTTC. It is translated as CAISERQGNEQYF.

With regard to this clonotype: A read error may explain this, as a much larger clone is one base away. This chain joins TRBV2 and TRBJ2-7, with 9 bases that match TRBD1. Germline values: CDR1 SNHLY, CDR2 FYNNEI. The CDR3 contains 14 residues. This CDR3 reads CATRTGQGGREHYF. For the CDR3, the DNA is TGTGCCACCCGCACGGGACAGGGAGGTCGCGAGCACTACTTC.

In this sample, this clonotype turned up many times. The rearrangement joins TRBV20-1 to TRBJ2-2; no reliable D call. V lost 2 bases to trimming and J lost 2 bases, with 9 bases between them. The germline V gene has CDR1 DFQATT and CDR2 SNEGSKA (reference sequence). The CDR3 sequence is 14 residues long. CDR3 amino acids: CSARPITNTGELFF. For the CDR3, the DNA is TGCAGTGCTAGACCCATTACTAACACCGGGGAGCTGTTTTTT.

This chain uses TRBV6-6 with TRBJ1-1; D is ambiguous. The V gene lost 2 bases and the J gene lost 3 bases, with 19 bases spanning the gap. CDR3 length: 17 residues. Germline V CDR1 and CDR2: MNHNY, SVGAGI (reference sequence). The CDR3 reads CASSYGPRMALDTEAFF. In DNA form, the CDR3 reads TGTGCCAGCAGTTACGGGCCGAGGATGGCCCTGGACACTGAAGCTTTCTTT.

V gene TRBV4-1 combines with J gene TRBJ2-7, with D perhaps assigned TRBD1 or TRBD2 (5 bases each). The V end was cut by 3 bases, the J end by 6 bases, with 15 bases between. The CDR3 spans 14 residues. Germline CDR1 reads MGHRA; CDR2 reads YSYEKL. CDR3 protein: CASSQLHGTAEQYF. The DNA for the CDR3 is TGCGCCAGCAGCCAGCTCCACGGGACGGCCGAGCAGTACTTC.

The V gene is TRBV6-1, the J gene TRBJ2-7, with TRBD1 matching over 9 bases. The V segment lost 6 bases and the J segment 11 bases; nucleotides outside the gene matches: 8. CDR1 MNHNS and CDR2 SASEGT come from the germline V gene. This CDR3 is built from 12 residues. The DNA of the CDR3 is TGTGCCAGCAGCTGGGACAGGGTAGATAAGTACTTC. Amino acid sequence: CASSWDRVDKYF.

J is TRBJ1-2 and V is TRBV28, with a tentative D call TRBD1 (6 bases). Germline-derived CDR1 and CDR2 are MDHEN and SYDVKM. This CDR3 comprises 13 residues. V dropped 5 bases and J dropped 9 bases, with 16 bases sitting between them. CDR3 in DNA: TGTGCCAGCAGTCCACAGGGTCGCGGGAGCTACACCTTC. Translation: CASSPQGRGSYTF.

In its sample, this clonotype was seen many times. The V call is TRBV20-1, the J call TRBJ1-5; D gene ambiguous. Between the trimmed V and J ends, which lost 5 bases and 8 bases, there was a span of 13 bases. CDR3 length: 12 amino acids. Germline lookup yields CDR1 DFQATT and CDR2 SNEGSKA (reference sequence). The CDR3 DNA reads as TGCAGTGCTTCCAAAGAAGGGAAGCCCCAGCATTTT. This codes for CSASKEGKPQHF.

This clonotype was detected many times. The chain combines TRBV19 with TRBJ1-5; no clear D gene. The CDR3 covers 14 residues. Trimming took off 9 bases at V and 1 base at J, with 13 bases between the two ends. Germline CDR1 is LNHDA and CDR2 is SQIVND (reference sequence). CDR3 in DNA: TGTGCCAGCAATGGGGAGGGAAGCAATCAGCCCCAGCATTTT. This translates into CASNGEGSNQPQHF.

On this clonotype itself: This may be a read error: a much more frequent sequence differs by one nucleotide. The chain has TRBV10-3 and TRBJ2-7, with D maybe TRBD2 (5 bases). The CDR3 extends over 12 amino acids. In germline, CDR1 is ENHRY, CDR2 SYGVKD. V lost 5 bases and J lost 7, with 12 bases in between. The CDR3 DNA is TGTGCCATCAGTATAACGGGATGGGAGCAGTACTTC. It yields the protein CAISITGWEQYF.

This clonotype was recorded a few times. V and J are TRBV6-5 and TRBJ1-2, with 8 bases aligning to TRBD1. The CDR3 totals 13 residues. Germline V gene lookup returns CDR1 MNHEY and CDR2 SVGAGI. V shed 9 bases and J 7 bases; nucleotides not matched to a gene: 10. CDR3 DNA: TGTGCCAGTATCGGACAGGGCCTCCGTGGCTACACCTTC. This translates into CASIGQGLRGYTF.

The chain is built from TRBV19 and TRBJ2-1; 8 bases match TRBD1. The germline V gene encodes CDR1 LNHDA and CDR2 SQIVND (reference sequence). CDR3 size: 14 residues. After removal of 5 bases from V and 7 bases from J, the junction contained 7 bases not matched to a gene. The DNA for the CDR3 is TGTGCCAGTAGTTTCGGACAGGGTGTGAATGAGCAGTTCTTC. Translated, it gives CASSFGQGVNEQFF.

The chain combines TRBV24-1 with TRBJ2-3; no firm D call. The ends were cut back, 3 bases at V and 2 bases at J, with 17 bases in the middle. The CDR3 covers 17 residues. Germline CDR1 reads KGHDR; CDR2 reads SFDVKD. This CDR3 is CATSDPTAGPVTDTQYF. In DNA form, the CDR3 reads TGTGCCACCAGTGATCCCACAGCTGGACCCGTCACAGATACGCAGTATTTT.

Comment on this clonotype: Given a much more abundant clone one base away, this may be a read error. CDR3 region: CASNAQLGSPLHF. The CDR3 bases are TGTGCCAGCAATGCCCAGCTTGGTTCACCCCTCCACTTT. This chain connects TRBV28 to TRBJ1-6; D ambiguous. Trimming pared 7 bases from V and 9 bases from J, leaving 13 bases between. This CDR3 is built from 13 residues. Germline loops: CDR1 MDHEN, CDR2 SYDVKM.

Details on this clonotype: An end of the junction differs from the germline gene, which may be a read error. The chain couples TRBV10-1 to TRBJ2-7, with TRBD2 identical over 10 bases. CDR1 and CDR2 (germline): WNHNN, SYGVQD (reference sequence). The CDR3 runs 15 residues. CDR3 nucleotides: TGTGCCAGCAGTGTCCTAGCGGGAGTAGACTACGAGCAGTACTTC. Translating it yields CASSVLAGVDYEQYF.

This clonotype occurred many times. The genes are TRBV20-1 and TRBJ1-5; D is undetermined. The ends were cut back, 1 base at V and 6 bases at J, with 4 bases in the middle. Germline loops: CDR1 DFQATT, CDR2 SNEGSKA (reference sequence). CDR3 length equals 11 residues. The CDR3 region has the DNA TGCAGTGCTAGAGGGGGTCAGCCCCAGCATTTT. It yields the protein CSARGGQPQHF.

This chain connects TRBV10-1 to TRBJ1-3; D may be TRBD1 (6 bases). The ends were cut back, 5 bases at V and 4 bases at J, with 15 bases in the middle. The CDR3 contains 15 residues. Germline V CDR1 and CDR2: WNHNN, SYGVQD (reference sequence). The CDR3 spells CASSYEGGEGNTIYF. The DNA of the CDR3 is TGCGCCAGCAGTTATGAGGGGGGCGAAGGAAACACCATATATTTT.

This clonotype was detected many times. The CDR3 loop is CATLGHPFYEQYF. As DNA, the CDR3 is TGTGCCACACTAGGACATCCATTCTACGAGCAGTACTTC. This chain links TRBV25-1 with TRBJ2-7; D could derive from TRBD1 or TRBD2 (5 bases each). The CDR3 is 13 residues long. Trimming removed 10 bases from V and 3 bases from J, with 16 bases in between. Germline V lookup: CDR1 MGHDK, CDR2 SYGVNS.

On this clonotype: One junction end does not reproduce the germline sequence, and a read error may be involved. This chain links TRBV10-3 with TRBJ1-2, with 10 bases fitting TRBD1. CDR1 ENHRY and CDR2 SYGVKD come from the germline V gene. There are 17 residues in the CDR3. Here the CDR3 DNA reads TGTGCCAGCAGTTACCTCCGGACAGGGGGAGGTGGCTATGGCTACACCTTC. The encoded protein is CASSYLRTGGGGYGYTF.

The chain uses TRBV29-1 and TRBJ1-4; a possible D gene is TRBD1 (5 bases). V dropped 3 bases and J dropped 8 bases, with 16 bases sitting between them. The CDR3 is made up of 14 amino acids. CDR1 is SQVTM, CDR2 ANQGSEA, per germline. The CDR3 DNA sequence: TGCAGCGTTGACGACGGGGGAGGAGGCGAAAAACTGTTTTTT. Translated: CSVDDGGGGEKLFF.

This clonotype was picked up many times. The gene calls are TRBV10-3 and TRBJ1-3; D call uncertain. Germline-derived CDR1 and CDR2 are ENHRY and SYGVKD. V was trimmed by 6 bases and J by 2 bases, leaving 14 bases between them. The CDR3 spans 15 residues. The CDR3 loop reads CAISPDGIPGNTIYF. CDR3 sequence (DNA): TGTGCCATCAGCCCCGACGGTATCCCTGGAAACACCATATATTTT.

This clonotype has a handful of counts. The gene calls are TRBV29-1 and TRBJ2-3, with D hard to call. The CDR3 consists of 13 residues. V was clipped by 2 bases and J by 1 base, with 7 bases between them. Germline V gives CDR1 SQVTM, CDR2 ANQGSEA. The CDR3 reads CSVERRGTDTQYF. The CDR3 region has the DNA TGCAGCGTTGAAAGAAGGGGCACAGATACGCAGTATTTT.

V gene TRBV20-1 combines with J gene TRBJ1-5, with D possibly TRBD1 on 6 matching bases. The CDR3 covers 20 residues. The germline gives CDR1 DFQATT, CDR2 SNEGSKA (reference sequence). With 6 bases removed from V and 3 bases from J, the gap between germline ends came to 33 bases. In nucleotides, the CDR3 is TGCAGTGCCCCCATGGAAAAGACAGGTATGCGGACGGGAAACAATCAGCCCCAGCATTTT. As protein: CSAPMEKTGMRTGNNQPQHF.

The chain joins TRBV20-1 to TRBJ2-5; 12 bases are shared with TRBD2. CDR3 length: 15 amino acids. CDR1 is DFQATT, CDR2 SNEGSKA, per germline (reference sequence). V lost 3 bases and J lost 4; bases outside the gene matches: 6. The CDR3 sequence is CSARTSGSIAETQYF. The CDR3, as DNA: TGCAGTGCTAGGACTAGCGGGAGTATTGCAGAGACCCAGTACTTC.

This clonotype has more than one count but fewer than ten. The CDR3: CASSPPGPQHF. CDR3 coding DNA: TGTGCCAGCAGTCCCCCAGGGCCCCAGCATTTT. This rearrangement joins TRBV6-2 or TRBV6-3 to TRBJ1-5; no clear D gene. CDR1 is MNHEY and CDR2 is SVGEGT in the germline V gene. V lost 5 bases and J 9 bases, leaving 8 bases between the germline ends. The CDR3 consists of 11 residues.

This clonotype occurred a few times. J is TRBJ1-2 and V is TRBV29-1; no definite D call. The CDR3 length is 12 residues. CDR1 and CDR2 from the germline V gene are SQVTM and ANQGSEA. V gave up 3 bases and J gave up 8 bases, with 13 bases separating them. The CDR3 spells CSVDDGVIGYTF. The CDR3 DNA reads TGCAGCGTTGACGACGGGGTAATCGGCTACACCTTC.

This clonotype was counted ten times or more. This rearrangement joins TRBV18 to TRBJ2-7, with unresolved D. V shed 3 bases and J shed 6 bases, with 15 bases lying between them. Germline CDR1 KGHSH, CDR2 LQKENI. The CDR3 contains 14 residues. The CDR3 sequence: CASSPPAPMGEQYF. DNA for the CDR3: TGTGCCAGCTCACCGCCGGCCCCGATGGGCGAGCAGTACTTC.